This T cell receptor beta chain derives from a study of cytomegalovirus exposure and HLA in healthy donors. Study-level points and caveats: When analyzed later, a missense DCLRE1C variant was found to be linked to TCR beta V- and J-gene trimming. Later, an analysis showed that TCR beta chains associated with HLA were more clonally expanded than others that were equally common.

This PCR relied on a set of 60 Vbeta primers and 13 Jbeta primers. Produced via immunoSEQ multiplex PCR; TCRdb's table is partial and in-frame only. The sample yields about 92,000 clones, over 70% seen once. A word on this clone: Antigen specificity is unknown.

Germline V gene data show CDR1 as MDHEN and CDR2 as SYDVKM. The trim removed 9 bases at V and 8 bases at J, leaving 6 bases unmatched. The length of the CDR3 is 12 residues. The clonotype comes from a girl aged 2 to 10 in good health and CMV-seropositive. The V gene is TRBV28, the J gene TRBJ2-2; 7 bases fit TRBD1. Input material: PBMCs. CDR3 protein: CASRQGFGELFF. CDR3 DNA sequence: TGTGCCAGTAGACAGGGATTTGGGGAGCTGTTTTTT.